This TCR beta chain was retrieved from a study of CD8+CD57+ T cells in acquired aplastic anemia. The overall study: DNA recovered from sorted CD4+ and CD8+ cells had a mean of about 3 ug. Healthy CD8+ samples averaged around 10 million reads. Study conclusions and caveats: Patients and controls were not found to differ significantly in CD8+ Simpson's diversity. Patients and controls shared over 25 CD8+ CDR3 sequences, which appeared highly expressed in patients and within their immunodominant clones.

Profiles of TCR beta VDJ and CDR3 were generated from a genomic DNA template. Using its own MiXCR run on the reads, TCRdb lists one record per CDR3 protein. The data contain a few hundred thousand distinct CDR3 sequences, roughly 55% of them singletons. As concerns this clonotype: Its specificity is unknown.

Between the trimmed V and J ends, which lost 5 bases and 7 bases, there was a span of 12 bases. Per the germline V gene, CDR1 is MNHEY and CDR2 is SMNVEV (reference sequence). CDR3 length equals 13 residues. This receptor was identified in a human donor in good health. The sequencing sample was made of sorted CD4+, CD8+, or CD8+CD57+ T cells (not recorded which) from PBMCs. V is TRBV27 and J is TRBJ2-1, with D unresolved. The CDR3: CASSLLDDNEQFF. Here the CDR3 DNA reads TGTGCCAGCAGTCTTCTCGATGATAATGAGCAGTTCTTC.